This record covers a single T cell receptor (beta chain). As yet, its antigen is unknown. This record belongs to a study of CD8+ T cells in alopecia areata. Background on the study: Each of the treated patients was given oral tofacitinib, 5 to 10 mg twice daily, for moderate-to-severe alopecia areata. Dosing with tofacitinib proceeded for 6 to 18 months, followed by 6 months off drug.

RNA extraction and reverse transcription yielded cDNA as sequencing template. This table comes from immunoSEQ multiplex PCR, and its TCRdb copy is limited to in-frame clones, with some not included. The sample carries around 250,000 clones, 65% to 70% recorded once. The researchers isolated CD4+ and CD8+ T cells from PBMCs by sorting. Study-level results: Higher clonality than in normal scalp was seen in lesional scalp, especially alopecia totalis/universalis.

In germline, CDR1 is SGHTA, CDR2 FQGNSA. The V gene lost 5 bases and the J gene lost 1 base, with 11 bases spanning the gap. CDR3 length: 14 residues. This clonotype was obtained from a human donor with alopecia areata. The input for sequencing was CD4+ T cells sorted from blood, taken at week 0. The chain combines TRBV7-2 with TRBJ1-1, with a tentative D call TRBD1 (5 bases). CDR3 region: CASSLGGTNTEAFF. CDR3 sequence (DNA): TGTGCCAGCAGCCTGGGGGGGACGAACACTGAAGCTTTCTTT.